Following are 4 T cell receptor beta chains from one sample sequenced in a study of OX40 agonist ivuxolimab in advanced cancers. Generated by immunoSEQ multiplex PCR, the TCRdb table keeps only in-frame clones and is missing some. The data contain roughly 76,000 clones, approximately 86% of them singletons. This specimen was CD4+ or CD8+ T cells sorted from blood, taken in a trial of the OX40 agonist ivuxolimab. These receptors were taken from an adult with an advanced solid tumor such as melanoma, head and neck, liver or kidney cancer.

Notes on this clone: At one of its ends the junction is not consistent with the germline gene, which may arise from a read error. The chain combines TRBV30 with TRBJ2-6; tentatively, D is TRBD1 or TRBD2 (7 bases each). Per germline, CDR1 GTSNPN and CDR2 SVGIG (reference sequence). This CDR3 is built from 18 residues. The CDR3 region has the DNA TGTGCCTGGAGTCCCCAGGGGGGGGGAGTCTCTTGGGCCAACGTCCTGACTTTC. Protein: CAWSPQGGGVSWANVLTF.

The rearrangement links TRBV6-4 to TRBJ2-1; 9 bases agree with TRBD2. The germline CDR1 and CDR2 sequences are MRHNA and SNTAGT. With 0 bases clipped from V and 3 bases from J, the junction kept 0 bases outside the gene matches. This CDR3 is built from 15 residues. The CDR3 is CASSDSLAGYNEQFF. The DNA for the CDR3 is TGTGCCAGCAGTGACTCACTAGCGGGCTACAATGAGCAGTTCTTC.

This chain connects TRBV9 to TRBJ2-7; 10 bases are shared with TRBD2. The germline V gene has CDR1 SGDLS and CDR2 YYNGEE. The CDR3 runs 16 residues. Trimming at V came to 0 bases and at J to 2 bases, leaving 5 bases not matched to a gene. CDR3 DNA sequence: TGTGCCAGCAGCGTAGGAGGACTAGCGGCAGCCTACGAGCAGTACTTC. Protein sequence: CASSVGGLAAAYEQYF.

The V call is TRBV11-2, the J call TRBJ2-3, with D unclear. Trimming left V 1 base short and J 6 bases short, with 8 bases between. CDR1 SGHAT and CDR2 FQNNGV come from the germline V gene. CDR3 length: 13 amino acids. The CDR3 spells CASSLAGRDTQYF. DNA of the CDR3: TGTGCCAGCAGCTTAGCTGGCCGCGATACGCAGTATTTT. The full variable domain, completed using reference TRBV11-2 and TRBJ2-3, is EAGVAQSPRYKIIEKRQSVAFWCNPISGHATLYWYQQILGQGPKLLIQFQNNGVVDDSQLPKDRFSAERLKGVDSTLKIQPAKLEDSAVYLCASSLAGRDTQYFGPGTRLTVL.